This T cell receptor (beta chain) is from a study of shared clonotypes between healthy human individuals. Trimming shortened V by 5 bases and J by 5 bases, and 15 bases separated the two germline ends. The CDR3 runs to 14 residues. Per the germline V gene, CDR1 is MNHEY and CDR2 is SMNVEV (reference sequence). This clone appeared a single time. Clones were read by immunoSEQ multiplex PCR, and TCRdb kept only the in-frame ones, dropping some. The table lists about 490,000 clones, approximately 80% of them singletons, with 10% to 15% in the top ten. Donors included only healthy HIV-negative adults lacking recent acute infections or vaccinations.

This TCR was sampled from a woman in her forties in good health. Some clones in this sample may be carry-over from other donors' samples. The J gene is TRBJ2-5, the V gene TRBV27; the D gene is possibly TRBD1 (6 bases). The sequencing input was PBMCs. CDR3 DNA: TGTGCCAGCAGTGGCAGGGGAAGGCACGAGACCCAGTACTTC. It yields the protein CASSGRGRHETQYF.